The 30 T cell receptor beta chains below were found in one sample sequenced in a study of blood T cell repertoires in COVID-19. Assay: immunoSEQ multiplex PCR; the TCRdb copy retains only in-frame clones and omits some. Of around 95,000 clones detected, around four fifths appear once; the ten largest clones hold over 10%. Sequenced input: peripheral blood. The receptors were gathered from a man in his forties or fifties with active or convalescent COVID-19.

This clone was observed a handful of times. V usage is TRBV18 and J usage is TRBJ2-2; 7 nucleotides match TRBD2. The CDR3 is made up of 16 amino acids. The J segment lost 5 bases and the V segment lost 1 base, leaving 7 bases of the junction unmatched. The germline CDR1 and CDR2 sequences are KGHSH and LQKENI. The CDR3 DNA sequence: TGTGCCAGCTCACCACTAGGGAGCGGGAATACCGGGGAGCTGTTTTTT. It is translated as CASSPLGSGNTGELFF.

This clone has more than one count but fewer than ten. CDR3 coding DNA: TGCGCCAGCAGCTGGACTAGCTCTTACAATGAGCAGTTCTTC. It codes for CASSWTSSYNEQFF. The chain joins TRBV5-1 to TRBJ2-1; TRBD2 matches at 8 bases. The CDR3 spans 14 residues. Unmatched junction bases numbered 3, after V lost 3 bases and J lost 4 bases. Germline V CDR1 and CDR2: SGHRS, YFSETQ.

The chain is built from TRBV12-5 and TRBJ2-5; 9 nucleotides line up with TRBD1. CDR3 size: 16 residues. Looked up from germline, CDR1 is LGHNT and CDR2 is FRNRAP. V trimming: 8 bases; J trimming: 5 bases; junction bases outside the gene matches: 15. The CDR3 bases are TGTGCTAGTTGTCGTTCCAGGACAGGGGTCTTCGAGACCCAGTACTTC. This gives the protein CASCRSRTGVFETQYF. Supplemented by reference TRBV12-5 and TRBJ2-5, the full variable domain reads DARVTQTPRHKVTEMGQEVTMRCQPILGHNTVFWYRQTMMQGLELLAYFRNRAPLDDSGMPKDRFSAEMPDATLATLKIQPSEPRDSAVYFCASCRSRTGVFETQYFGPGTRLLVL.

The J gene is TRBJ2-2, the V gene TRBV7-8; 11 bases are a match to TRBD1. V dropped 4 bases and J dropped 7; count of bases not matched to a gene: 2. Germline assignment: CDR1 SGHVS and CDR2 FQNEAQ. The CDR3 is 14 amino acids. CDR3 sequence (DNA): TGTGCCAGCAGCTGGGACAGGGGGGGCGGGGAGCTGTTTTTT. Residues: CASSWDRGGGELFF.

This rearrangement joins TRBV18 to TRBJ1-5; TRBD1 might be the D (6 bases). Germline V gene data show CDR1 as KGHSH and CDR2 as LQKENI. Deletions cut 4 bases from V and 5 bases from J, with 18 bases between. The CDR3 runs 16 residues. CDR3 coding DNA: TGTGCCAGCTCACAAAACCCCGCAGGGGAGTATCAGCCCCAGCATTTT. It is translated as CASSQNPAGEYQPQHF.

This clone was observed once. This rearrangement joins TRBV7-8 to TRBJ2-7, with D possibly TRBD2 on 7 matching bases. Trimming cost V 5 bases and J 7 bases, with 21 bases left between them. Germline V gives CDR1 SGHVS, CDR2 FQNEAQ. The CDR3 is 15 amino acids. CDR3 in DNA: TGTGCCAGCAGCCACGCTCTGGGGGGGCGTGGGGAGCAGTACTTC. Its protein product is CASSHALGGRGEQYF.

J is TRBJ1-3 and V is TRBV6-5; D is perhaps TRBD1 (5 bases). The V end was cut by 6 bases, the J end by 0 bases, with 12 bases between. CDR1 is MNHEY, CDR2 SVGAGI, per germline. CDR3 length equals 15 residues. In DNA form, the CDR3 reads TGTGCCAGCAGGGCAGGGCACTTCTCTGGAAACACCATATATTTT. It yields the protein CASRAGHFSGNTIYF.

The chain links TRBV5-1 to TRBJ1-1; D not resolved. Germline V gene sequence: CDR1 SGHRS, CDR2 YFSETQ. Trimming pared 2 bases from V and 1 base from J, leaving 6 bases between. CDR3 length equals 13 residues. CDR3 nucleotides: TGCGCCAGCAGCTTCCGACAGAACACTGAAGCTTTCTTT. It codes for CASSFRQNTEAFF.

The chain recombines TRBV10-1 with TRBJ2-3; D may be TRBD2 (7 bases). CDR3 length equals 17 residues. CDR1 and CDR2 (germline): WNHNN, SYGVQD (reference sequence). The V and J ends lost 2 bases and 2 bases respectively, with 17 bases between them. The CDR3 protein is CASSEQGREAFTDTQYF. For the CDR3, the DNA is TGCGCCAGCAGTGAGCAGGGGAGGGAGGCTTTCACAGATACGCAGTATTTT.

The chain joins TRBV2 to TRBJ2-6, with D maybe TRBD2 (5 bases). Between the trimmed V and J ends, which lost 4 bases and 3 bases, there was a span of 10 bases. Germline V gives CDR1 SNHLY, CDR2 FYNNEI. CDR3 length equals 15 residues. CDR3 region: CASSGHGGGANVLTF. The CDR3 DNA follows: TGTGCCAGCAGTGGACATGGAGGTGGGGCCAACGTCCTGACTTTC.

J is TRBJ1-3 and V is TRBV30; D is undetermined. The CDR3 sequence is 10 residues long. Germline V lookup: CDR1 GTSNPN, CDR2 SVGIG (reference sequence). V was shortened by 5 bases and J by 8 bases, with 7 bases between the two germline ends. The CDR3, as DNA: TGTGCCTGGGAGGAGGACACCATATATTTT. Its protein is CAWEEDTIYF.

The chain carries TRBV11-3 and TRBJ2-1; TRBD2 aligns across 13 bases. The CDR3 covers 16 residues. V gave up 3 bases and J gave up 9 bases; unmatched junction bases: 8. The germline gives CDR1 SGHNT, CDR2 YENEEA. For the CDR3, the DNA is TGTGCCAGCAGCTTCCCTGGACTAGCGGGAGACGGTGAGCAGTTCTTC. As protein: CASSFPGLAGDGEQFF.

V is TRBV7-3 and J is TRBJ2-1; the match to TRBD2 covers 8 bases. After removal of 2 bases from V and 9 bases from J, the junction contained 12 bases not matched to a gene. The CDR3 is 16 residues long. Germline V lookup: CDR1 SGHTA, CDR2 FQGTGA. The CDR3 sequence is CASSLPSGPRHGEQFF. In nucleotides, the CDR3 is TGTGCCAGCAGCTTACCTAGCGGGCCTAGACATGGTGAGCAGTTCTTC.

The chain uses TRBV19 and TRBJ1-2, with D possibly being TRBD1 (6 bases). Germline V gives CDR1 LNHDA, CDR2 SQIVND (reference sequence). This CDR3 is 14 amino acids long. The V gene lost 3 bases and the J gene lost 4 bases, with 12 bases spanning the gap. The CDR3 bases are TGTGCCAGTAGTATCCCCACAGGGATCTATGGCTACACCTTC. Protein: CASSIPTGIYGYTF.

This clone is a singleton in its sample. This chain joins TRBV4-1 and TRBJ1-5; 10 bases agree with TRBD1. The CDR3 totals 17 residues. Trimming cost V 1 base and J 4 bases; bases outside gene matches: 7. Germline V gene data show CDR1 as MGHRA and CDR2 as YSYEKL. Here the CDR3 reads CASSQGLTGGQNQPQHF. Written as DNA, the CDR3 is TGCGCCAGCAGCCAAGGTTTGACAGGGGGCCAAAATCAGCCCCAGCATTTT.

The rearrangement links TRBV15 to TRBJ1-4, with D maybe TRBD1 (6 bases). Germline V gene data show CDR1 as LNHNV and CDR2 as YYDKDF (reference sequence). The V end was cut by 8 bases, the J end by 4 bases, with 14 bases between. This CDR3 region has 14 residues. The CDR3 sequence: CATSLDRINEKLFF. Here the CDR3 DNA reads TGTGCCACCTCCCTAGACAGGATTAATGAAAAACTGTTTTTT.

The chain couples TRBV11-2 to TRBJ2-5; possibly TRBD2 for D (6 bases). Germline-derived CDR1 and CDR2 are SGHAT and FQNNGV. The V end was cut by 5 bases, the J end by 0 bases, with 13 bases between. The CDR3 extends over 15 amino acids. CDR3 amino acids: CASSHGGEYQETQYF. CDR3 nucleotides: TGTGCCAGCAGCCACGGCGGGGAGTACCAAGAGACCCAGTACTTC.

The chain links TRBV5-1 to TRBJ2-1; tentatively, D is TRBD2 (5 bases). The germline V gene encodes CDR1 SGHRS and CDR2 YFSETQ. With 4 bases removed from V and 5 bases from J, the gap between germline ends came to 13 bases. The CDR3 spans 14 residues. The CDR3 sequence: CASSRELAHNEQFF. The CDR3 nucleotides are TGCGCCAGCAGCCGTGAGCTAGCCCACAATGAGCAGTTCTTC.

V and J are TRBV14 and TRBJ2-2, with 9 bases aligning to TRBD2. CDR3 length equals 16 residues. Germline values: CDR1 SGHDN, CDR2 FVKESK. V was pared by 5 bases and J by 2 bases, with 6 bases of the junction left unmatched. CDR3 sequence reads: CASSDRLAANTGELFF. In DNA, the CDR3 is TGTGCCAGCAGCGACAGACTAGCGGCCAACACCGGGGAGCTGTTTTTT.

The CDR3 sequence is CASNPGQGALNQPQHF. The CDR3 DNA sequence: TGTGCCAGTAATCCTGGACAGGGGGCACTCAATCAGCCCCAGCATTTT. This sequence joins TRBV19 and TRBJ1-5; 11 bases agree with TRBD1. The CDR3 has 16 amino acids. After removal of 7 bases from V and 3 bases from J, the junction contained 8 bases not matched to a gene. CDR1 is LNHDA and CDR2 is SQIVND in the germline V gene (reference sequence). Full variable domain (remainder filled in from reference TRBV19 and TRBJ1-5): DGGITQSPKYLFRKEGQNVTLSCEQNLNHDAMYWYRQDPGQGLRLIYYSQIVNDFQKGDIAEGYSVSREKKESFPLTVTSAQKNPTAFYLCASNPGQGALNQPQHFGDGTRLSIL.

V usage is TRBV15 and J usage is TRBJ1-6; D unresolved. CDR3 length: 14 amino acids. The germline CDR1 and CDR2 sequences are LNHNV and YYDKDF (reference sequence). The ends were cut back, 1 base at V and 7 bases at J, with 8 bases in the middle. This CDR3 reads CATSRVVGNSPLHF. The CDR3, as DNA: TGTGCCACCAGCAGAGTTGTGGGCAATTCACCCCTCCACTTT.

This clone was counted a few times. The chain couples TRBV11-3 to TRBJ2-7, with 9 nucleotides matching TRBD1. The CDR3 has 15 amino acids. Germline CDR1 reads SGHNT; CDR2 reads YENEEA. Trimming at V came to 5 bases and at J to 0 bases, leaving 5 bases not matched to a gene. CDR3 sequence: CASSPDRGASYEQYF. The CDR3 coding sequence is TGTGCCAGCAGCCCGGACAGGGGAGCCTCCTACGAGCAGTACTTC.

Here the CDR3 reads CAISRRQTGENYGYTF. For the CDR3, the DNA is TGTGCCATCAGTCGACGACAGACAGGGGAGAACTATGGCTACACCTTC. The genes are TRBV10-3 and TRBJ1-2, with 8 bases that match TRBD1. Looked up from germline, CDR1 is ENHRY and CDR2 is SYGVKD. J gave up 2 bases and V 5 bases, and 10 bases lay outside the gene matches. CDR3 length: 16 amino acids.

The V gene is TRBV11-2, the J gene TRBJ1-1, with unresolved D. This CDR3 spans 11 amino acids. CDR1 and CDR2 (germline): SGHAT, FQNNGV. V lost 5 bases and J 3 bases, leaving 4 bases between the germline ends. The CDR3 bases are TGTGCCAGCAGCCCCTACACTGAAGCTTTCTTT. As protein: CASSPYTEAFF.

The V gene is TRBV18, the J gene TRBJ1-2; possible D gene TRBD1, 6 bases. V gave up 6 bases and J gave up 6 bases, with 14 bases separating them. CDR3 length: 13 amino acids. From germline, CDR1 is KGHSH and CDR2 LQKENI. CDR3 coding DNA: TGTGCCAGCTCTGTACAGGGATCGGATGGCTACACCTTC. This translates into CASSVQGSDGYTF.

This rearrangement joins TRBV28 to TRBJ1-1; TRBD1 matches 7 bases. The CDR3 loop spans 15 amino acids. With 6 bases clipped from V and 5 bases from J, the junction kept 12 bases outside the gene matches. The germline V gene has CDR1 MDHEN and CDR2 SYDVKM. The CDR3 DNA is TGTGCCAGCAGCTATAGGGGAGCAGGGGGGACTGAAGCTTTCTTT. This translates into CASSYRGAGGTEAFF.

V gene TRBV2 combines with J gene TRBJ2-1; D might be TRBD2 (6 bases). This CDR3 is 14 amino acids long. The V and J ends lost 0 bases and 7 bases respectively, with 10 bases between them. Germline CDR1 SNHLY, CDR2 FYNNEI. CDR3 amino acids: CASSEASGVNEQFF. The CDR3 nucleotides are TGTGCCAGCAGTGAAGCTAGCGGAGTGAATGAGCAGTTCTTC.

In DNA, the CDR3 is TGTGCCAGTAGTATTGAGGGAGGGTCAGGTTACGAGCAGTACTTC. Translated, it gives CASSIEGGSGYEQYF. The chain is built from TRBV19 and TRBJ2-7, with TRBD2 identical over 7 bases. The CDR3 contains 15 residues. Germline CDR1 is LNHDA and CDR2 is SQIVND (reference sequence). Trimming at V came to 3 bases and at J to 4 bases, leaving 9 bases not matched to a gene.

The chain recombines TRBV9 with TRBJ2-1, with 9 bases identical to TRBD2. The CDR3 totals 17 residues. Germline V gene lookup returns CDR1 SGDLS and CDR2 YYNGEE. V lost 3 bases and J lost 4; bases outside the gene matches: 11. CDR3 DNA sequence: TGTGCCAGCAGCGGAAGGCGGGAGGGCCGTCTTTACAATGAGCAGTTCTTC. It encodes CASSGRREGRLYNEQFF.

V usage is TRBV18 and J usage is TRBJ2-5; TRBD1 matches at 10 bases. The germline CDR1 and CDR2 sequences are KGHSH and LQKENI. With V trimmed by 3 bases and J by 5 bases, 9 bases remained unmatched. The CDR3 has 16 residues. The CDR3 DNA follows: TGTGCCAGCTCACCTCTCGACAGGGGGCGGGGTGAGACCCAGTACTTC. It encodes CASSPLDRGRGETQYF.